This TCR beta chain was identified during a study of identifying expanded T cells in peripheral blood. Study results and caveats: Two-week clone count variance significantly increased as total template count grew.

On this clone itself: Its matching antigen is unknown.

Assay: immunoSEQ multiplex PCR; the TCRdb copy retains only in-frame clones and omits some. The sample holds about 91,000 clones, approximately 88% seen once. The V gene lost 1 base and the J gene lost 3 bases, with 6 bases spanning the gap. The CDR3 spans 13 residues. Germline V lookup: CDR1 LNHDA, CDR2 SQIVND (reference sequence). Healthy donors had no documented immune events, such as infections, while sampled. The clonotype comes from a person aged 18-70 years in good health. V gene TRBV19 combines with J gene TRBJ1-2; D ambiguous. The sample was blood. The CDR3 sequence: CASSIGRYYGYTF. In nucleotides, the CDR3 is TGTGCCAGTAGTATAGGCCGGTACTATGGCTACACCTTC.